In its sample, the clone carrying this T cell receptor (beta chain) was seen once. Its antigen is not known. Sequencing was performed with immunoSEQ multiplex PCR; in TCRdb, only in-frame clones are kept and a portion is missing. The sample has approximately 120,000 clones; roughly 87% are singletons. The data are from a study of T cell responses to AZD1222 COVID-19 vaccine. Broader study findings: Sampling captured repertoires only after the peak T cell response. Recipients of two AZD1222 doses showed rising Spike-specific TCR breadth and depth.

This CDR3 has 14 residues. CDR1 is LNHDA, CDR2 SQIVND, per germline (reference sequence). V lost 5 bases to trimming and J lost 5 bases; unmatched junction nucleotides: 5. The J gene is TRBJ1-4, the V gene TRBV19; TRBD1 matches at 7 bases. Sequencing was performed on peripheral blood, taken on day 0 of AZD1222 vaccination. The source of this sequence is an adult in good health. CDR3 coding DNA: TGTGCCAGTAGTCCCGGGACAGAAAATGAAAAACTGTTTTTT. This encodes CASSPGTENEKLFF.